One sample yielded the 20 T cell receptor beta chains listed below, sequenced in a study of blood T cells in healthy people across ages. Next came a second PCR, run for 7 to 11 cycles, which used a sample-barcoded 5' primer along with a J-beta primer mix. From the 5' RACE reads, TCRdb called clonotypes with MiXCR, one entry per CDR3 protein. The data contain about 720,000 distinct CDR3 sequences, 22% of them singletons. The sample was blood. These receptors originate from a man between 65 and 79 years old in good health.

The chain carries TRBV9 and TRBJ2-1; 10 bases are a match to TRBD2. V gave up 4 bases and J gave up 2 bases; unmatched junction bases: 3. From germline, CDR1 is SGDLS and CDR2 YYNGEE. The CDR3 spans 15 residues. This CDR3 reads CASSHLAGAYNEQFF. CDR3 in DNA: TGTGCCAGCAGCCACCTAGCGGGAGCCTACAATGAGCAGTTCTTC.

This clonotype was seen at least ten times. The chain carries TRBV9 and TRBJ1-4; D is uncertain. This CDR3 has 12 residues. V was cut by 4 bases and J by 8 bases, with 9 bases left in between. Germline V lookup: CDR1 SGDLS, CDR2 YYNGEE. This CDR3 reads CASSPSREKLFF. In DNA, the CDR3 is TGTGCCAGCAGCCCCTCACGCGAAAAACTGTTTTTT.

This clonotype showed up just a few times. The genes are TRBV12-3 or TRBV12-4 and TRBJ2-3, with D hard to call. The CDR3 consists of 14 residues. The ends were cut back, 3 bases at V and 2 bases at J, with 9 bases in the middle. The CDR3 here is CASSLDDNTDTQYF. DNA for the CDR3: TGTGCCAGCAGTTTGGATGACAACACAGATACGCAGTATTTT.

This clonotype was seen many times. V usage is TRBV7-2 and J usage is TRBJ2-5, with a tentative D call TRBD2 (5 bases). The CDR3 runs 16 residues. The germline V gene encodes CDR1 SGHTA and CDR2 FQGNSA. Trimming pared 2 bases from V and 4 bases from J, leaving 17 bases between. The CDR3 bases are TGTGCCAGCAGCTTATTAGGTGGAGGTCTGGGAGAGACCCAGTACTTC. Translation: CASSLLGGGLGETQYF.

The rearrangement joins TRBV12-5 to TRBJ2-2; D is uncertain. CDR1 and CDR2 (germline): LGHNT, FRNRAP. The V end lost 3 bases, the J end lost 4 bases, and 3 bases lay between the germline ends. The CDR3 is made up of 12 amino acids. CDR3 DNA: TGTGCTAGTGGTTTAGGCACCGGGGAGCTGTTTTTT. It encodes CASGLGTGELFF. Looking up the rest from reference TRBV12-5 and TRBJ2-2 gives the full variable domain: DARVTQTPRHKVTEMGQEVTMRCQPILGHNTVFWYRQTMMQGLELLAYFRNRAPLDDSGMPKDRFSAEMPDATLATLKIQPSEPRDSAVYFCASGLGTGELFFGEGSRLTVL.

The chain employs TRBV12-3 or TRBV12-4 and TRBJ1-2, with 10 bases that match TRBD1. Trimming cost V 5 bases and J 8 bases; bases outside gene matches: 11. The CDR3 runs 15 residues. CDR3 sequence (DNA): TGTGCCAGCAGTATCCCGGGACAGGGGAAATTAGGCTACACCTTC. It codes for CASSIPGQGKLGYTF.

This chain uses TRBV5-1 with TRBJ2-5; possible D gene TRBD1, 5 bases. The DNA end is a closer match to TRBJ2-1, so the J assignment may be wrong. This CDR3 is 14 amino acids long. Germline CDR1 reads SGHRS; CDR2 reads YFSETQ. In DNA, the CDR3 is TGCGCCAGCATCTCTTTTAGGGGCTCCAATGAGCAGTTCTTC. It codes for CASISFRGSNEQFF.

The V call is TRBV20-1, the J call TRBJ2-6; possibly TRBD1 or TRBD2 for D (5 bases each). The CDR3 is 16 amino acids. V was trimmed by 6 bases and J by 0 bases, leaving 15 bases between them. From germline, CDR1 is DFQATT and CDR2 SNEGSKA (reference sequence). DNA of the CDR3: TGCAGTGCGGCTCGGGACGCTTACTCTGGGGCCAACGTCCTGACTTTC. Its protein product is CSAARDAYSGANVLTF.

V usage is TRBV9 and J usage is TRBJ1-4, with 9 nucleotides matching TRBD1. The CDR3 runs to 16 residues. The V gene's germline CDR1 is SGDLS and CDR2 YYNGEE. V lost 3 bases and J lost 8; bases outside the gene matches: 11. The CDR3 sequence: CASSAAPGTGNEKLFF. CDR3 bases: TGTGCCAGCAGCGCCGCCCCCGGGACAGGGAACGAAAAACTGTTTTTT.

This clonotype has a handful of counts. V usage is TRBV28 and J usage is TRBJ2-5; D ambiguous. The assigned J gene may be wrong: the sequence end matches TRBJ2-7 better. The germline V gene encodes CDR1 MDHEN and CDR2 SYDVKM. This CDR3 has 11 residues. CDR3 residues: CASKASYEQYF. The CDR3 nucleotides read TGTGCCAGCAAGGCAAGTTACGAGCAGTACTTC.

Worth noting for this clonotype: A read error may produce the germline difference seen at one junction end. V is TRBV5-6 and J is TRBJ1-3; D unclear. Germline assignment: CDR1 SGHDT and CDR2 YYEEEE. The CDR3 is 16 residues long. CDR3 sequence: CASSLSSKGSGSTIYF. CDR3 DNA sequence: TGTGCCAGCAGCTTGTCCAGCAAAGGCTCTGGAAGCACCATATATTTT.

This clonotype was picked up a small number of times. This rearrangement joins TRBV6-1 to TRBJ2-2, with D hard to call. Germline V lookup: CDR1 MNHNS, CDR2 SASEGT. CDR3 size: 15 residues. Between the trimmed V and J ends, which lost 3 bases and 3 bases, there was a span of 11 bases. CDR3 DNA sequence: TGTGCCAGCAGTGACATAAGATTGCACACCGGGGAGCTGTTTTTT. This sequence encodes CASSDIRLHTGELFF.

V is TRBV12-3 or TRBV12-4 and J is TRBJ1-1; possible D gene TRBD1, 5 bases. This CDR3 comprises 14 residues. Trimming took 5 bases from V and 4 from J, leaving 14 bases between them. The CDR3 protein is CASSPARGGTEAFF. In DNA form, the CDR3 reads TGTGCCAGCAGTCCCGCCCGGGGCGGCACTGAAGCTTTCTTT.

For the CDR3, the DNA is TGCAGTGCTACCCAAGGGGCTGGCTACACCTTC. It specifies CSATQGAGYTF. The chain has TRBV20-1 and TRBJ1-2; weak D call: TRBD1 (5 bases). The CDR3 runs 11 residues. In germline, CDR1 is DFQATT, CDR2 SNEGSKA (reference sequence). The germline V and J ends were trimmed by 4 bases and 7 bases, with 10 bases remaining between them.

The V gene is TRBV6-5, the J gene TRBJ2-1, with TRBD2 matching over 12 bases. The CDR3 runs to 18 residues. Germline V gene lookup returns CDR1 MNHEY and CDR2 SVGAGI. The ends lost 0 bases at V and 11 bases at J; junction bases unmatched: 14. This chain's CDR3 is CASSYSRVSGLAGSKQFF. CDR3 DNA sequence: TGTGCCAGCAGTTACTCGAGGGTTAGCGGACTAGCGGGGAGCAAGCAGTTCTTC.

The V and J genes are TRBV27 and TRBJ1-3; D remains unclear. Germline V gene lookup returns CDR1 MNHEY and CDR2 SMNVEV (reference sequence). The V end lost 1 base, the J end lost 0 bases, and 7 bases lay between the germline ends. The CDR3 totals 15 residues. The CDR3 nucleotides are TGTGCCAGCAGTTTATATTGGGGCTCTGGAAACACCATATATTTT. It translates to CASSLYWGSGNTIYF.

The CDR3 loop is CASSYFEGNSGNTIYF. Written as DNA, the CDR3 is TGTGCCAGCAGCTACTTCGAGGGCAACTCTGGAAACACCATATATTTT. The J gene is TRBJ1-3, the V gene TRBV7-6; D uncertain. V lost 4 bases to trimming and J lost 0 bases, with 13 bases between them. This CDR3 is built from 16 residues. The germline gives CDR1 SGHVS, CDR2 FNYEAQ.

This sequence joins TRBV7-9 and TRBJ1-4; possible D gene TRBD1, 5 bases. The V end was cut by 5 bases, the J end by 4 bases, with 17 bases between. CDR1 and CDR2 from the germline V gene are SEHNR and FQNEAQ (reference sequence). The CDR3 covers 16 residues. The CDR3 coding sequence is TGTGCCAGCAGCCTAACCCGGACGGGGGATAATGAAAAACTGTTTTTT. This gives the protein CASSLTRTGDNEKLFF.

V and J are TRBV19 and TRBJ2-1; TRBD1 matches 7 bases. Trimming cost V 5 bases and J 7 bases; bases outside gene matches: 5. CDR1 and CDR2 (germline): LNHDA, SQIVND (reference sequence). The CDR3 has 13 amino acids. CDR3 in amino acids: CASSPDRENEQFF. The CDR3, as DNA: TGTGCCAGTAGTCCCGACAGGGAAAATGAGCAGTTCTTC. Supplemented by reference TRBV19 and TRBJ2-1, the full variable domain reads DGGITQSPKYLFRKEGQNVTLSCEQNLNHDAMYWYRQDPGQGLRLIYYSQIVNDFQKGDIAEGYSVSREKKESFPLTVTSAQKNPTAFYLCASSPDRENEQFFGPGTRLTVL.

This clonotype was seen only a few times. The genes are TRBV7-8 and TRBJ1-4, with TRBD1 identical over 8 bases. Looked up from germline, CDR1 is SGHVS and CDR2 is FQNEAQ. There are 16 residues in the CDR3. Trimming cost V 4 bases and J 2 bases; bases outside gene matches: 6. The CDR3 spells CASSSAHRGTNEKLFF. CDR3 in DNA: TGTGCCAGCAGCTCGGCTCACAGGGGGACTAATGAAAAACTGTTTTTT.